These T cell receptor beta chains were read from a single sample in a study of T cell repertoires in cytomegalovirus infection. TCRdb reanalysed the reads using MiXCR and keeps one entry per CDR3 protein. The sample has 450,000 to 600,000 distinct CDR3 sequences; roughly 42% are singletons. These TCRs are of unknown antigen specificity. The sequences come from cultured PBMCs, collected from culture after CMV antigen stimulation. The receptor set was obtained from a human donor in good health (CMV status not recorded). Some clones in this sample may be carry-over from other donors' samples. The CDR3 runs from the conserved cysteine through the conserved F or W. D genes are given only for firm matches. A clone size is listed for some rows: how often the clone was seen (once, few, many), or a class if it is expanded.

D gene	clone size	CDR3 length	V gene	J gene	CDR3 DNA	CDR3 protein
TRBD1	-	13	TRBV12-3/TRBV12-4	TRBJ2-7	TGTGCCAGCAGTTTTCGGACAGGGTTCGAGCAGTACTTC	CASSFRTGFEQYF
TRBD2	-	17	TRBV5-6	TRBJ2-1	TGTGCCAGCAGCACCTATTTAGCGGGAAATTGGTTTTCTGAGCAGTTCTTC	CASSTYLAGNWFSEQFF
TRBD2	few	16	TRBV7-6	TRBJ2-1	TGTGCCAGCAGCTTAGGAAGGGCGGGGGGGCCTAATGAGCAGTTCTTC	CASSLGRAGGPNEQFF
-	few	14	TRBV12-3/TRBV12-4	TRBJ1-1	TGTGCCAGCAGACCCTGGACGGGAAACACTGAAGCTTTCTTT	CASRPWTGNTEAFF
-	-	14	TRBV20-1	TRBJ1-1	TGCAGTGCCAGCAATCGGGGGGCGAACACTGAAGCTTTCTTT	CSASNRGANTEAFF
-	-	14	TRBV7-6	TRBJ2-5	TGTGCCAGCAGCTCCCCCGACTACCAAGAGACCCAGTACTTC	CASSSPDYQETQYF
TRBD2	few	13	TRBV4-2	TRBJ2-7	TGTGCCAGCAGCCCCCCAGCGGGGGGCGAGCAGTACTTC	CASSPPAGGEQYF
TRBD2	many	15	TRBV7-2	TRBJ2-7	TGTGCCAGCAGCTGGACTAGCGGGGGAACCTACGAGCAGTACTTC	CASSWTSGGTYEQYF
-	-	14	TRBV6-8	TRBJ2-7	TGTGCCAGCAGACCCGGGTTCTCAACCTACGAGCAGTACTTC	CASRPGFSTYEQYF
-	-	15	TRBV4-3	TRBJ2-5	TGCGCCAGCAGTCAACAGACTAGAGGAAGGGAGACCCAGTACTTC	CASSQQTRGRETQYF
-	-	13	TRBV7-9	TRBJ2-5	TGTGCCAGCAGTATTCCCGCCCAAGAGACCCAGTACTTC	CASSIPAQETQYF
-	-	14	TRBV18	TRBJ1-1	TGTGCCAGCTCCCAATACCAGGGTGAGACTGAAGCTTTCTTT	CASSQYQGETEAFF
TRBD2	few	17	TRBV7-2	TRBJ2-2	TGTGCCAGCAGCTTGAGGGCTAGCGGGCCGAACACCGGGGAGCTGTTTTTT	CASSLRASGPNTGELFF